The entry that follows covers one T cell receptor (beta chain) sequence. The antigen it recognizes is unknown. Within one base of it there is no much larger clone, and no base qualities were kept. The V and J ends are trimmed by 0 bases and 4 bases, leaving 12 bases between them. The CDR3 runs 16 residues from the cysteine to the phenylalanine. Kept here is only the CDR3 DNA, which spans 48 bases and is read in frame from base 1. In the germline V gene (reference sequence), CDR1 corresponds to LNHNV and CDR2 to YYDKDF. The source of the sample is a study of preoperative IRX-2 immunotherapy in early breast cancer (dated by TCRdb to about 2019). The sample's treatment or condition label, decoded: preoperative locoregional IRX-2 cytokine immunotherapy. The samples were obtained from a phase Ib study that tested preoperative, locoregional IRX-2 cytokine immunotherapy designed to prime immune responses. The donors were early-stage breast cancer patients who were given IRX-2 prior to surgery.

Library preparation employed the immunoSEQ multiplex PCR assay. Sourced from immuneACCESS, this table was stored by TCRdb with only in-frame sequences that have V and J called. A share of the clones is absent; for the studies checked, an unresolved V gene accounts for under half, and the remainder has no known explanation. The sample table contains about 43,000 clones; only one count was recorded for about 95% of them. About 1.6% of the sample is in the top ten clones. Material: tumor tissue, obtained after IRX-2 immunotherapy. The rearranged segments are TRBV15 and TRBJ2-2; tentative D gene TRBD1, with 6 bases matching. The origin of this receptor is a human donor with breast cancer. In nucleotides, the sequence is TGTGCCACCAGCAGAGACAGGGGAGAGGCCACCGGGGAGCTGTTTTTT. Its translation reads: CATSRDRGEATGELFF.